This T cell receptor beta chain emerged from a study of identical twins. V shed 4 bases, J shed 5 bases, and the junction held 6 bases outside the gene matches. The V gene's germline CDR1 is LNHNV and CDR2 YYDKDF (reference sequence). There are 15 residues in the CDR3. MiXCR, applied by TCRdb to the 5' RACE reads, yields one record per CDR3 protein. The repertoire holds around 530,000 distinct CDR3 sequences, with 13% to 15% as singletons. This clonotype was detected a few times. This sample was also put to use in a study of yellow fever vaccine responses in identical twins.

The sequenced sample was CD4+ T cells sorted from blood. This sequence was found in a woman aged 18-29 years in good health. This sequence joins TRBV15 and TRBJ2-1; 9 bases fit TRBD2. The CDR3 bases are TGTGCCACCAGCACAGGGCTAGCGGGGCACAATGAGCAGTTCTTC. Encoded protein: CATSTGLAGHNEQFF.